Below, 6 T cell receptor beta chains from the same sample are listed, as sequenced in a study of shared clonotypes between healthy human individuals (dated by TCRdb to 2018 to 2020). The library was produced with the immunoSEQ multiplex PCR assay. TCRdb mirrors the immuneACCESS table, restricted to in-frame sequences. Some clones are absent from its copies; in checked studies, under half trace to an unresolved V gene, and the reason for the others is unknown. A total of about 640,000 clones appear in this sample, 72% of them only once. Together, the top ten hold 1.8% of the sample. The sequencing input was memory CD4+ T cells sorted from blood. This sample's cell subset or site label indicates: CD45RA-negative fraction. All receptors come from a woman aged 25 to 39 in good health.

The chain recombines TRBV5-1 with TRBJ2-1; D unclear. This CDR3 spans 13 amino acids. The V gene's germline CDR1 is SGHRS and CDR2 YFSETQ. V lost 2 bases and J 5 bases, leaving 8 bases between the germline ends. This CDR3 reads CASSFSGDNEQFF. CDR3 coding DNA: TGCGCCAGCAGCTTCTCTGGAGACAATGAGCAGTTCTTC.

The rearrangement links TRBV19 to TRBJ1-5; D possibly corresponds to TRBD1 (5 bases). In germline, CDR1 is LNHDA, CDR2 SQIVND (reference sequence). This CDR3 has 13 amino acids. V was pared by 3 bases and J by 8 bases, with 11 bases between. CDR3 nucleotides: TGTGCCAGTAGTATGTGGGGGTCTGAGCCCCAGCATTTT. It specifies CASSMWGSEPQHF.

J is TRBJ2-6 and V is TRBV9, with 10 bases that match TRBD1. Losses at the gene ends were 4 bases for V and 0 bases for J; bases not matched to a gene: 4. This CDR3 is 17 amino acids long. Germline values: CDR1 SGDLS, CDR2 YYNGEE. CDR3 coding DNA: TGTGCCAGCAGCTCTCGGACAGGGGGCTCTGGGGCCAACGTCCTGACTTTC. This codes for CASSSRTGGSGANVLTF.

Here the CDR3 DNA reads TGTGCCAGCAGTTTAGCTACGGCTAGCGGGATGAATGAGCAGTTCTTC. Its translation is CASSLATASGMNEQFF. This chain links TRBV27 with TRBJ2-1; TRBD2 matches 9 bases. This CDR3 is 16 amino acids long. Per the germline V gene, CDR1 is MNHEY and CDR2 is SMNVEV (reference sequence). Trimming cost V 2 bases and J 7 bases; bases outside gene matches: 9.

V is TRBV5-1 and J is TRBJ2-7, with 7 bases aligning to TRBD2. Trimming at V came to 7 bases and at J to 6 bases, leaving 4 bases not matched to a gene. Germline CDR1 SGHRS, CDR2 YFSETQ. This CDR3 spans 11 amino acids. The CDR3 DNA sequence: TGCGCCAGCCGGGGGGTCGGCGAGCAGTACTTC. It yields the protein CASRGVGEQYF.

The chain couples TRBV7-3 to TRBJ1-6; D unclear. The ends were cut back, 0 bases at V and 7 bases at J, with 13 bases in the middle. From germline, CDR1 is SGHTA and CDR2 FQGTGA. The CDR3 is made up of 16 amino acids. CDR3 DNA: TGTGCCAGCAGCTTAACGGGTGCGCCGAGCAATTCACCCCTCCACTTT. Amino acids: CASSLTGAPSNSPLHF.